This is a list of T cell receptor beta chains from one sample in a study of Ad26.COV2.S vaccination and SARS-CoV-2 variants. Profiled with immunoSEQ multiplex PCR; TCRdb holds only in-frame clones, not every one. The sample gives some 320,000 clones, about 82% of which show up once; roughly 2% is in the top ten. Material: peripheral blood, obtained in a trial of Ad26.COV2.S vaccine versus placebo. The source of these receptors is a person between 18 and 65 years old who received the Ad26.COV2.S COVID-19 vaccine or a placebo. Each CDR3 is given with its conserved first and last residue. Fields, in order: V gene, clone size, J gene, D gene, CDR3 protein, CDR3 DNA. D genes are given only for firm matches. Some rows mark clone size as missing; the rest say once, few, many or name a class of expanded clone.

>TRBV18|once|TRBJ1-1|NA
CASSPKDTEAFF
TGTGCCAGCTCACCAAAGGACACTGAAGCTTTCTTT
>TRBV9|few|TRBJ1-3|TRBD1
CASSVRDRFYSGNTIYF
TGTGCCAGCAGCGTACGGGACAGGTTCTACTCTGGAAACACCATATATTTT
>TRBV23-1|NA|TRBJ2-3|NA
CASSQSSGVTDTQYF
TGCGCCAGCAGTCAATCATCAGGGGTCACAGATACGCAGTATTTT
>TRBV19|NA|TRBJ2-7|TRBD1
CASSLTGGNEQYF
TGTGCCAGTAGTCTTACAGGGGGGAACGAGCAGTACTTC
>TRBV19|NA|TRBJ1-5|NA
CAGEVEKLNQPQHF
TGTGCCGGCGAGGTGGAGAAACTCAATCAGCCCCAGCATTTT
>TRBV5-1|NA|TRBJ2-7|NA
CASSLAGVAYEQYF
TGCGCCAGCAGCTTGGCGGGGGTGGCCTACGAGCAGTACTTC
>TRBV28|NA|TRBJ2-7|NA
CASSPGGGWGYEQYF
TGTGCCAGCAGTCCCGGGGGAGGATGGGGATACGAGCAGTACTTC
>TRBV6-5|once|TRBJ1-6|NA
CASQSSYNSPLHF
TGTGCCAGCCAGTCCTCCTATAATTCACCCCTCCACTTT
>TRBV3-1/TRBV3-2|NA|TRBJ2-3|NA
CASTRTNTDTQYF
TGTGCCAGCACCAGGACTAATACAGATACGCAGTATTTT
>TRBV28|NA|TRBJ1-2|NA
CASSLRFYGYTF
TGTGCCAGCAGTTTAAGGTTCTATGGCTACACCTTC
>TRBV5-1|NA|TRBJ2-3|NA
CASSYRDSDRTQYF
TGCGCCAGCAGCTACCGGGACTCCGACCGTACGCAGTATTTT
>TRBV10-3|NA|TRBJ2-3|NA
CAISDRGETLDTQYF
TGTGCCATCAGTGATCGGGGAGAGACTCTGGATACGCAGTATTTT
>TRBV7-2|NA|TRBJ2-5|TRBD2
CASSLSAGARETQYF
TGTGCCAGCAGCTTATCAGCGGGGGCCCGGGAGACCCAGTACTTC
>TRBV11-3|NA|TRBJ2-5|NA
CASSLRKYGVETQYF
TGTGCCAGCAGCTTACGAAAGTACGGAGTGGAGACCCAGTACTTC
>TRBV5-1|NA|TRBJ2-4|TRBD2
CASSLVASGGLGNIQYF
TGCGCCAGCAGCTTGGTTGCCAGCGGGGGGCTTGGAAACATTCAGTACTTC
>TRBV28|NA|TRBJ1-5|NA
CATIVGGLGDGGQPQHF
TGTGCCACCATAGTGGGGGGCTTGGGCGATGGCGGCCAGCCCCAGCATTTT
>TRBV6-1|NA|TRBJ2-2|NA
CASSEFGARAGELFF
TGTGCCAGCAGTGAATTCGGTGCCCGAGCCGGGGAGCTGTTTTTT
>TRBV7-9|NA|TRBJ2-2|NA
CASSLAGGTGELFF
TGTGCCAGCAGCTTAGCGGGGGGCACCGGGGAGCTGTTTTTT
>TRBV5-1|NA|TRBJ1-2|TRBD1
CASSDPGTGVGYTF
TGCGCCAGCAGCGACCCCGGGACAGGGGTAGGCTACACCTTC
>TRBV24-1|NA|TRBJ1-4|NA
CATSDSGRTQLFF
TGTGCCACCAGTGACTCGGGACGGACCCAACTGTTTTTT
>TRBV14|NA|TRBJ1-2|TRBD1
CASSPVTGGIGGYTF
TGTGCCAGCAGCCCAGTGACAGGGGGGATCGGAGGCTACACCTTC
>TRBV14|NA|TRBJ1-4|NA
CASSQVRRTGEKLFF
TGTGCCAGCAGCCAAGTCAGGAGGACGGGTGAAAAACTGTTTTTT
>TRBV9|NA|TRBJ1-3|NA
CASSVAGLGNTIYF
TGTGCCAGCAGCGTAGCAGGGTTGGGAAACACCATATATTTT
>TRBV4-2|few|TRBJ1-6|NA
CASSQGRSSYNSPLHF
TGTGCCAGCAGCCAAGGGCGGAGCTCCTATAATTCACCCCTCCACTTT
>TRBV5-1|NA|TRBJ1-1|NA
CASSLGALHDFTEAFF
TGCGCCAGCAGCTTGGGTGCCCTACATGACTTCACTGAAGCTTTCTTT
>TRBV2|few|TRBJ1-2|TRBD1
CASSPRTGWYGYTF
TGTGCCAGCAGTCCCCGGACAGGGTGGTATGGCTACACCTTC
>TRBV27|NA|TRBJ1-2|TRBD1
CASSQGAGYGYTF
TGTGCCAGCAGCCAGGGGGCGGGCTATGGCTACACCTTC
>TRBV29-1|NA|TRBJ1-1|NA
CSVWVLNTEAFF
TGCAGCGTTTGGGTTTTGAACACTGAAGCTTTCTTT
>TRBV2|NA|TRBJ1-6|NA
CASSPPTGFASSPLHF
TGTGCCAGCAGCCCTCCAACGGGTTTTGCTAGTTCACCCCTCCACTTT
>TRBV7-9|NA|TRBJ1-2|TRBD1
CASRGWEGQSKGYGYTF
TGTGCCAGCAGGGGGTGGGAGGGACAGTCGAAAGGCTATGGCTACACCTTC
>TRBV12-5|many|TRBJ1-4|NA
CASGPGTSSATNEKLFF
TGTGCTAGTGGTCCGGGGACGTCAAGCGCAACTAATGAAAAACTGTTTTTT
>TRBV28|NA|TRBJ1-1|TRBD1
CASSAQGVGHDTEAFF
TGTGCCAGCAGTGCCCAGGGGGTTGGGCATGACACTGAAGCTTTCTTT
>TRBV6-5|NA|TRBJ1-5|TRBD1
CASSLGQLYQPQHF
TGTGCCAGCAGCCTGGGACAGCTTTATCAGCCCCAGCATTTT
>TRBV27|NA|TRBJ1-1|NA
CASKDRGSRISEAFF
TGTGCCAGCAAGGACCGCGGCAGTCGAATTAGTGAAGCTTTCTTT
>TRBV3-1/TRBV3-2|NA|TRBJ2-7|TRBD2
CASSQDGGATYEQYF
TGTGCCAGCAGCCAAGACGGGGGGGCTACCTACGAGCAGTACTTC
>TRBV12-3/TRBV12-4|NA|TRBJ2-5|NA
CASRGEPETQYF
TGTGCCAGCAGGGGAGAACCAGAGACCCAGTACTTC
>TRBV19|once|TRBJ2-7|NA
CASSTLTAPNSYEQYF
TGTGCCAGTAGTACCCTGACAGCCCCGAACTCCTACGAGCAGTACTTC
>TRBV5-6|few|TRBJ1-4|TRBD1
CASSLRQGVGEKLFF
TGTGCCAGCAGCTTGAGGCAGGGGGTCGGTGAAAAACTGTTTTTT
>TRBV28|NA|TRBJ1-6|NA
CASSLSGWNSPLHF
TGTGCCAGCAGTTTAAGCGGGTGGAATTCACCCCTCCACTTT
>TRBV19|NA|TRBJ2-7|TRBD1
CASSMSGQAPEQYF
TGTGCCAGTAGTATGTCGGGACAGGCGCCCGAGCAGTACTTC
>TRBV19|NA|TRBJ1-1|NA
CASSITVNTEAFF
TGTGCCAGTAGTATTACGGTGAACACTGAAGCTTTCTTT
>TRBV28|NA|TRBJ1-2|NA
CASSFSQGWGYGYTF
TGTGCCAGCAGTTTTAGTCAGGGTTGGGGCTATGGCTACACCTTC
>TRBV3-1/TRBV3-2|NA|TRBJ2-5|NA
CASSQGGGRETQYF
TGTGCCAGCAGCCAGGGCGGGGGCAGAGAGACCCAGTACTTC
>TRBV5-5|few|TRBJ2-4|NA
CASRVFGGVVGTGNIQYF
TGTGCCAGCAGGGTCTTTGGCGGGGTCGTGGGAACGGGAAACATTCAGTACTTC
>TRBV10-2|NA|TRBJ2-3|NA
CASLQVGTDTQYF
TGCGCCAGCCTACAGGTGGGCACAGATACGCAGTATTTT
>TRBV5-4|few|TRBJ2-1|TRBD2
CASSLQLAGGNEQFF
TGTGCCAGCAGCTTACAACTAGCGGGGGGGAATGAGCAGTTCTTC
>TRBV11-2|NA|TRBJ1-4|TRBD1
CASSLDKSYRGSLANEKLFF
TGTGCCAGCAGCTTAGACAAATCCTACAGGGGTTCTCTGGCTAATGAAAAACTGTTTTTT
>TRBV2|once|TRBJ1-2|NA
CATLGRKRTNPNYGYTF
TGTGCCACACTGGGCCGTAAACGGACTAATCCTAACTATGGCTACACCTTC
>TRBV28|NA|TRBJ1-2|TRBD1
CAIQNRGRFYGYTF
TGTGCCATCCAGAACAGGGGGCGCTTCTATGGCTACACCTTC
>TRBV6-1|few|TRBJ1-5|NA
CASSEANSRLPTNQPQHF
TGTGCCAGCAGTGAAGCTAACTCACGCCTCCCAACCAATCAGCCCCAGCATTTT
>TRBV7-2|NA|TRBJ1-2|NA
CASSLGQGNYGYTF
TGTGCCAGCAGCTTGGGGCAGGGGAACTATGGCTACACCTTC
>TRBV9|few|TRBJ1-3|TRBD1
CASSVRQGAGNTIYF
TGTGCCAGCAGCGTTAGACAGGGGGCAGGAAACACCATATATTTT
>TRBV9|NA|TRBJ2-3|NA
CASSVGWTISTDTQYF
TGTGCCAGCAGCGTAGGTTGGACTATAAGCACAGATACGCAGTATTTT
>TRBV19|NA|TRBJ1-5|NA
CASSIVGQNSNQPQHF
TGTGCCAGTAGTATAGTAGGACAGAATAGCAATCAGCCCCAGCATTTT
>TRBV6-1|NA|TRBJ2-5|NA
CASSDQGDPQETQYF
TGTGCCAGCAGTGACCAGGGTGACCCACAAGAGACCCAGTACTTC